This T cell receptor (beta chain) was identified during a study of graft-versus-host responses after intestinal transplantation. As for the study in general: Following induction with anti-thymocyte globulin, all recipients were given tacrolimus and steroids for about 3 years.

Of note for this clone: No antigen is known for it.

Whole-study results and caveats: GvH clones appeared in recipient marrow, some first in ileum or blood.

Sequencing used immunoSEQ multiplex PCR; TCRdb keeps in-frame clones, though not all of them. The sample includes 85,000 to 100,000 clones, 85% to 95% of them seen just once. Germline CDR1 reads MGHRA; CDR2 reads YSYEKL. The CDR3 spans 16 residues. Trimming shortened V by 4 bases and J by 9 bases, and 22 bases separated the two germline ends. This sequence originates from a human donor who was the organ donor for an intestinal transplant. Material: unstimulated CD8+ T cells sorted from spleen or lymph node cells, obtained before transplant. The J gene is TRBJ2-1, the V gene TRBV4-1, with D possibly TRBD2 on 6 matching bases. The CDR3 region has the DNA TGCGCCAGCAGCCCCCCGGGAGTACCTAATTCGGGTGAGCAGTTCTTC. Translated: CASSPPGVPNSGEQFF.